This record covers a single TCR beta chain. This entry belongs to a study of blood T cell repertoires in COVID-19. At the level of the study: Collection of acute and convalescent COVID-19 samples took place in the United States, Italy and Spain. In each case, the material was cDNA or gDNA derived from T cells, B-cell-depleted T cells, or PBMCs.

The data were produced by immunoSEQ multiplex PCR, yet TCRdb's version contains in-frame clones alone and is incomplete. The sample has 250,000 to 350,000 clones, 80% to 90% seen once. V dropped 0 bases and J dropped 7; count of bases not matched to a gene: 5. This CDR3 is built from 13 residues. Germline lookup yields CDR1 SQVTM and CDR2 ANQGSEA. Sequenced input: peripheral blood. This sequence was found in a woman aged 70-85 years with COVID-19, enrolled during active disease. The rearrangement uses TRBV29-1 and TRBJ1-1; 7 bases map to TRBD1. The CDR3 region has the DNA TGCAGCGTTGAAGACATCAGGGGGGTTGAAGCTTTCTTT. This sequence encodes CSVEDIRGVEAFF.